This is a list of T cell receptor beta chains from one sample in a study of shared clonotypes between healthy human individuals. The data were produced by immunoSEQ multiplex PCR, yet TCRdb's version contains in-frame clones alone and is incomplete. The sample shows 300,000 to 400,000 clones, roughly 84% of them seen only once. Sequencing was performed on memory CD8+ T cells sorted from blood. The receptor source for this set is a man aged 18 to 29 in good health. The CDR3 runs from the conserved cysteine through the conserved F or W. A D gene is named only where the DNA matches it firmly. Only part of the rows carry a size: once, few, many, or a class if the clone is expanded.

j_call,clone_size,d_call,v_call,cdr3_aa
TRBJ2-1,-,-,TRBV7-2,CASSFSSVGESYNEQFF
TRBJ1-1,-,-,TRBV25-1,CASSESTRIGRPTEAFF
TRBJ2-7,-,TRBD1,TRBV7-8,CASSNRGDEQYF
TRBJ2-5,-,-,TRBV10-1,CASTKLASQETQYF
TRBJ2-7,medium-sized,-,TRBV4-3,CASSQATGWDYEQYF
TRBJ2-7,-,-,TRBV6-1,CASSEGGTAPYEQYF
TRBJ2-2,once,TRBD1,TRBV7-9,CASSWTGTGNTGELFF
TRBJ2-6,-,TRBD2,TRBV27,CASSYGGGISGANVLTF
TRBJ2-3,-,TRBD2,TRBV29-1,CSGATSASTDTQYF
TRBJ2-5,once,TRBD1,TRBV6-5,CASSYSTGGTETQYF
TRBJ2-3,-,-,TRBV7-6,CASSLAIGTLTDTQYF
TRBJ2-2,many,TRBD2,TRBV6-1,CASSEGRGLAGGPNTGELFF
TRBJ2-7,-,-,TRBV29-1,CSVAGPTGFEQYF
TRBJ2-7,-,TRBD1,TRBV5-5,CASSPGTGSYEQYF
TRBJ2-7,-,-,TRBV7-6,CASSFRTASYEQYF